The 17 T cell receptor beta chains reported below all come from one sample, sequenced in a study of cytomegalovirus exposure and HLA in healthy donors. Primers: 60 Vbeta forward and 13 Jbeta reverse. Produced via immunoSEQ multiplex PCR; TCRdb's table is partial and in-frame only. Among 150,000 to 200,000 clones listed, 60% to 85% were seen once. The sample was PBMCs. These TCRs come from a woman between 40 and 50 years old in good health and CMV-seronegative.

J is TRBJ1-4 and V is TRBV9, with D uncertain. The CDR3 is 15 residues long. The V gene lost 0 bases and the J gene lost 0 bases, with 6 bases spanning the gap. CDR1 is SGDLS and CDR2 is YYNGEE in the germline V gene. DNA of the CDR3: TGTGCCAGCAGCGTAGGGAGGACAACTAATGAAAAACTGTTTTTT. Protein product: CASSVGRTTNEKLFF.

The V and J genes are TRBV18 and TRBJ1-1, with 11 positions matching TRBD1. Germline-derived CDR1 and CDR2 are KGHSH and LQKENI. Losses at the gene ends were 6 bases for V and 0 bases for J; bases not matched to a gene: 6. There are 16 residues in the CDR3. The CDR3 bases are TGTGCCAGCTCGCGCGGGACAGGGGGAGTGAACACTGAAGCTTTCTTT. Encoded protein: CASSRGTGGVNTEAFF.

The V gene is TRBV13, the J gene TRBJ2-2; D remains unclear. The germline V gene encodes CDR1 PRHDT and CDR2 FYEKMQ (reference sequence). V was pared by 5 bases and J by 7 bases, with 11 bases between. This CDR3 has 13 residues. In DNA form, the CDR3 reads TGTGCCAGCAGCCGCTCTAACGGCGGGGAGCTGTTTTTT. Encoded protein: CASSRSNGGELFF.

The chain joins TRBV5-6 to TRBJ1-4; D is possibly TRBD1 (6 bases). V was pared by 4 bases and J by 2 bases, with 9 bases between. Germline V gene data show CDR1 as SGHDT and CDR2 as YYEEEE. The length of the CDR3 is 14 residues. CDR3 nucleotides: TGTGCCAGCAGCCATGGACAGACTAATGAAAAACTGTTTTTT. This translates into CASSHGQTNEKLFF.

The chain combines TRBV5-1 with TRBJ2-7, with 8 bases fitting TRBD1. Per the germline V gene, CDR1 is SGHRS and CDR2 is YFSETQ. J was trimmed by 7 bases and V by 3 bases; bases with no gene match: 12. The CDR3 sequence is 15 residues long. The CDR3, as DNA: TGCGCCAGCAGCTCGTCAGGGGGCTCGGGTCGGGAGCAGTACTTC. Protein sequence: CASSSSGGSGREQYF.

The J gene is TRBJ1-1, the V gene TRBV19, with D possibly TRBD1 on 6 matching bases. Trimming took off 8 bases at V and 7 bases at J, with 17 bases between the two ends. CDR1 is LNHDA, CDR2 SQIVND, per germline (reference sequence). This CDR3 is 13 amino acids long. CDR3 residues: CASATGSGLEAFF. CDR3 sequence (DNA): TGTGCCAGTGCAACAGGGAGCGGCCTTGAAGCTTTCTTT. Looking up the rest from reference TRBV19 and TRBJ1-1 gives the full variable domain: DGGITQSPKYLFRKEGQNVTLSCEQNLNHDAMYWYRQDPGQGLRLIYYSQIVNDFQKGDIAEGYSVSREKKESFPLTVTSAQKNPTAFYLCASATGSGLEAFFGQGTRLTVV.

The chain joins TRBV5-1 to TRBJ1-3, with 7 bases identical to TRBD1. Germline-derived CDR1 and CDR2 are SGHRS and YFSETQ. The CDR3 sequence is 14 residues long. V gave up 4 bases and J gave up 4 bases; unmatched junction bases: 5. The CDR3 nucleotides are TGCGCCAGCAGCGTGACAGGGCGCGGAAACACCATATATTTT. The encoded protein is CASSVTGRGNTIYF.

The V and J genes are TRBV5-4 and TRBJ2-3; 10 bases are a match to TRBD2. V lost 5 bases to trimming and J lost 8 bases; unmatched junction nucleotides: 14. The CDR3 contains 16 residues. Germline V CDR1 and CDR2: SGHNT, YYREEE (reference sequence). The CDR3 coding sequence is TGTGCCAGCAGTTTCGACCCTACTAGCGGGATGGGTACGCAGTATTTT. It codes for CASSFDPTSGMGTQYF.

The chain employs TRBV6-5 and TRBJ2-2; TRBD2 matches 12 bases. V shed 2 bases and J 6 bases; nucleotides not matched to a gene: 1. This CDR3 spans 15 amino acids. Germline V gene lookup returns CDR1 MNHEY and CDR2 SVGAGI. CDR3 coding DNA: TGTGCCAGCAGTTACCGACTAGCGGGAGCCGGGGAGCTGTTTTTT. Translation: CASSYRLAGAGELFF.

J is TRBJ1-3 and V is TRBV2; D possibly corresponds to TRBD1 (5 bases). This CDR3 is built from 18 residues. Trimming left V 2 bases short and J 4 bases short, with 21 bases between. Germline CDR1 reads SNHLY; CDR2 reads FYNNEI. The CDR3 sequence: CASSELAGTGDRGNTIYF. CDR3 in DNA: TGTGCCAGCAGTGAACTCGCCGGAACGGGGGATAGGGGAAACACCATATATTTT.

The rearrangement links TRBV6-1 to TRBJ1-2; the match to TRBD1 covers 7 bases. This CDR3 spans 14 amino acids. Losses at the gene ends were 6 bases for V and 3 bases for J; bases not matched to a gene: 7. Germline V lookup: CDR1 MNHNS, CDR2 SASEGT. Here the CDR3 reads CASRLVDRDYGYTF. DNA for the CDR3: TGTGCCAGCAGGCTAGTAGACAGGGACTATGGCTACACCTTC.

The chain couples TRBV5-4 to TRBJ2-1; D may be TRBD2 (6 bases). The CDR3 is 17 amino acids. Germline V CDR1 and CDR2: SGHNT, YYREEE (reference sequence). Deletions cut 2 bases from V and 7 bases from J, with 22 bases between. The CDR3 protein is CASSFGTGSLGTNEQFF. The DNA for the CDR3 is TGTGCCAGCAGCTTCGGGACCGGGAGTTTGGGGACGAATGAGCAGTTCTTC. Based on the CDR3 plus reference TRBV5-4 and TRBJ2-1, the full variable domain is ETGVTQSPTHLIKTRGQQVTLRCSSQSGHNTVSWYQQALGQGPQFIFQYYREEENGRGNFPPRFSGLQFPNYSSELNVNALELDDSALYLCASSFGTGSLGTNEQFFGPGTRLTVL.

The V and J genes are TRBV6-5 and TRBJ2-5; 10 nucleotides agree with TRBD1. The DNA end is more similar to TRBJ2-7, so the J call may be wrong. The CDR3 consists of 15 residues. In germline, CDR1 is MNHEY, CDR2 SVGAGI. The CDR3 DNA reads TGTGCCAGCAGCCATCCGGGACAGGGGAACTACGAGCAGTACTTC. Protein sequence: CASSHPGQGNYEQYF.

Only one count was recorded for this clone. This sequence joins TRBV7-2 and TRBJ2-3; no definite D call. This CDR3 has 15 amino acids. Germline values: CDR1 SGHTA, CDR2 FQGNSA. Trimming cost V 0 bases and J 1 base, with 8 bases left between them. The CDR3: CASSLAAVGTDTQYF. The CDR3 region has the DNA TGTGCCAGCAGCTTAGCGGCGGTGGGCACAGATACGCAGTATTTT.

This chain connects TRBV19 to TRBJ2-5, with 7 bases that match TRBD2. The J call is in doubt because the DNA end fits TRBJ2-7 better. The CDR3 totals 15 residues. Germline V gene lookup returns CDR1 LNHDA and CDR2 SQIVND (reference sequence). The CDR3, as DNA: TGTGCCAGTAGTCCCAGCGGGGACTACTCCTACGAGCAGTACTTC. Translating gives CASSPSGDYSYEQYF.

This clone showed up just a few times. This rearrangement joins TRBV19 to TRBJ1-2; D is possibly TRBD1 (5 bases). V gave up 1 base and J gave up 3 bases, with 9 bases separating them. Germline V gene sequence: CDR1 LNHDA, CDR2 SQIVND (reference sequence). The CDR3 is 14 amino acids. DNA of the CDR3: TGTGCCAGTAGTATAGCCCAGGGTGACTATGGCTACACCTTC. Protein sequence: CASSIAQGDYGYTF.

Points on this clone: This sample includes further DNA sequences coding for the same CDR3. V is TRBV7-8 and J is TRBJ2-6; TRBD1 might be the D (6 bases). Germline CDR1 reads SGHVS; CDR2 reads FQNEAQ. The CDR3 covers 18 residues. The V end was cut by 3 bases, the J end by 1 base, with 16 bases between. The CDR3 DNA reads TGTGCCAGCAGCTTGCCAAAGGGGGTTTCGTCTGGGGCCAACGTCCTGACTTTC. As protein: CASSLPKGVSSGANVLTF.